The clone carrying this TCR beta chain came up many times. Germline assignment: CDR1 LNHNV and CDR2 YYDKDF (reference sequence). V gave up 3 bases and J gave up 3 bases; unmatched junction bases: 1. This CDR3 has 14 amino acids. These data are taken from a study of CD8+CD57+ T cells in acquired aplastic anemia. Investigators profiled TCR beta VDJ and CDR3 from genomic DNA template. In TCRdb, the reads were re-called with MiXCR into one record per CDR3 protein. The table records 310,000 or so distinct CDR3 sequences, roughly 53% of them present only once. The authors sequenced patients whose flow cytometry had shown CD8+CD57+ cell expansion.

This sequence originates from a human donor with aplastic anemia. V gene TRBV15 combines with J gene TRBJ2-5, with TRBD1 matching 10 bases. What was sequenced was sorted CD4+, CD8+, or CD8+CD57+ T cells (not recorded which) from PBMCs. The CDR3 reads CATSRDRGEETQYF. Here the CDR3 DNA reads TGTGCCACCAGCAGGGACAGGGGGGAAGAGACCCAGTACTTC.